The clone carrying this TCR beta chain turned up a few times. The antigen is unknown. The sample belongs to a study of response to subunit inactivated influenza vaccine. Overall study results and limits: Authors proposed each seasonal influenza vaccination draws in few new T cells.

V trimming: 3 bases; J trimming: 2 bases; junction bases outside the gene matches: 4. This CDR3 spans 15 amino acids. Germline V gene lookup returns CDR1 KGHSH and CDR2 LQKENI. Using its own MiXCR run on the RT-PCR reads, TCRdb lists one record per CDR3 protein. The repertoire consists of 590,000 or so distinct CDR3 sequences, with 14% occurring once and the leading ten covering 7.5% to 8%. Sample: PBMCs from blood, taken around 15 days before vaccination. This clonotype was sampled from a man in his fifties or sixties who received an inactivated influenza vaccine. The chain couples TRBV18 to TRBJ2-5; 9 bases agree with TRBD1. CDR3 protein: CASSPLTGGQETQYF. CDR3 nucleotide sequence: TGTGCCAGCTCACCCCTGACAGGGGGGCAAGAGACCCAGTACTTC.